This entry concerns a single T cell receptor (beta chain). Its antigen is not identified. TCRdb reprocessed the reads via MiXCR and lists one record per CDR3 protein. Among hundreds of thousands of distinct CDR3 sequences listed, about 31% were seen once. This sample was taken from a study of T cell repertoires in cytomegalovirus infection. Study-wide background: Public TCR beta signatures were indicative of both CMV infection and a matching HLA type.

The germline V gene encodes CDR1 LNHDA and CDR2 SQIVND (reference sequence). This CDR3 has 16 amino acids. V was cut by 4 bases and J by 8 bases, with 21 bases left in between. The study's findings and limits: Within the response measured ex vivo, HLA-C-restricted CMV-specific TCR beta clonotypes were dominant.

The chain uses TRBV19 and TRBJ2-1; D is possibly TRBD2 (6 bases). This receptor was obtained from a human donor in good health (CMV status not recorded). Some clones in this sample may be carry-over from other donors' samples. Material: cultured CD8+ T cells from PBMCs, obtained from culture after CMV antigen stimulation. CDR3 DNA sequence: TGTGCCAGTAGTAACCAACAGGACCGACTAGAATATGAGCAGTTCTTC. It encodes CASSNQQDRLEYEQFF.